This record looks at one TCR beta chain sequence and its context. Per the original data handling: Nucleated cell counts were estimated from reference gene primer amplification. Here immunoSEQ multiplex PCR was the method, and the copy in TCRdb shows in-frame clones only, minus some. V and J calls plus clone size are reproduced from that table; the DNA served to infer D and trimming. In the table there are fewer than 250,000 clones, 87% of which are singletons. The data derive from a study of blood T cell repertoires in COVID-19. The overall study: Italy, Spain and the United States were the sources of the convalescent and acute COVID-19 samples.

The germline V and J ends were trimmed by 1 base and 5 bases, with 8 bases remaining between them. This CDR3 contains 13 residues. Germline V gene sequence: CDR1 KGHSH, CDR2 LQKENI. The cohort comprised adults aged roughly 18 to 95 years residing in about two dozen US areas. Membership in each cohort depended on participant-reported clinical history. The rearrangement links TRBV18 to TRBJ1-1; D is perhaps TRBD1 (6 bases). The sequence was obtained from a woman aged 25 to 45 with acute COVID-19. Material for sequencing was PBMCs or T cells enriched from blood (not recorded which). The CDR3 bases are TGTGCCAGCTCACCACTGCAGGGGACTGAAGCTTTCTTT. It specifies CASSPLQGTEAFF.